A selection of T cell receptor beta chains follows, all from one sample in a study of blood T cell repertoires in COVID-19. The protocol was immunoSEQ multiplex PCR, while the TCRdb copy is restricted to in-frame clones and leaves out a portion. Of some 140,000 clones listed, roughly 85% are singletons. The sequenced material came from peripheral blood. The receptors stem from a man between 60 and 75 years old with acute or convalescent COVID-19. Both conserved end residues are part of each CDR3. Each record gives: clone size, J gene, V gene, D gene, CDR3 protein, CDR3 DNA. The D gene is left open where the match is weak. For some rows the clone size is stated as once, few or many, or as a class when expanded; others skip it.

>NA|TRBJ2-7|TRBV5-1|TRBD2
CASRPGTSLLEQYF
TGCGCCAGCAGACCAGGGACTAGCCTTCTGGAGCAGTACTTC
>NA|TRBJ2-3|TRBV10-1|TRBD2
CASSAASGSTDTQYF
TGCGCCAGCAGTGCGGCTAGCGGGAGCACAGATACGCAGTATTTT
>NA|TRBJ1-5|TRBV6-5|TRBD1
CASIADRGAQPQHF
TGTGCCAGCATCGCGGACAGGGGGGCTCAGCCCCAGCATTTT
>NA|TRBJ2-3|TRBV11-1|TRBD2
CASSFGVTSGGDTQYF
TGTGCCAGCAGCTTTGGGGTGACTAGCGGAGGGGATACGCAGTATTTT
>few|TRBJ1-4|TRBV7-9|NA
CASSRGGREKLFF
TGTGCCAGCAGCCGGGGGGGACGGGAAAAACTGTTTTTT
>NA|TRBJ2-7|TRBV27|TRBD1
CASSSRGPLYEQYF
TGTGCCAGCAGTTCGAGGGGGCCATTATACGAGCAGTACTTC
>NA|TRBJ1-4|TRBV19|TRBD1
CASSIAGGYEKLFF
TGTGCCAGTAGTATAGCAGGGGGCTATGAAAAACTGTTTTTT
>NA|TRBJ1-2|TRBV27|TRBD1
CASSLGTGNYGYTF
TGTGCCAGCAGTTTGGGGACAGGGAACTATGGCTACACCTTC
>NA|TRBJ2-2|TRBV7-2|TRBD2
CASSPLAGGAGELFF
TGTGCCAGCAGTCCCCTAGCGGGAGGCGCCGGGGAGCTGTTTTTT
>NA|TRBJ1-1|TRBV30|TRBD1
CAWGTDPNTEAFF
TGTGCCTGGGGGACAGACCCGAACACTGAAGCTTTCTTT
>NA|TRBJ1-6|TRBV28|TRBD1
CASRSGTGIKPLHF
TGTGCCAGCAGATCCGGGACAGGGATTAAACCCCTCCACTTT
>NA|TRBJ1-2|TRBV29-1|NA
CSVESRGGYGYTF
TGCAGCGTTGAAAGCCGGGGGGGCTATGGCTACACCTTC
>NA|TRBJ1-5|TRBV28|TRBD1
CASSRGTGYNQPQHF
TGTGCCAGCAGCCGGGGGACAGGGTACAATCAGCCCCAGCATTTT
>NA|TRBJ1-5|TRBV11-2|TRBD1
CASSLVPTGEVQPQHF
TGTGCCAGCAGCTTAGTTCCGACAGGGGAGGTCCAGCCCCAGCATTTT
>NA|TRBJ2-7|TRBV5-1|TRBD2
CASSSLSGRGTYEQYF
TGCGCCAGCAGCTCCCTTAGCGGGAGAGGCACCTACGAGCAGTACTTC
>NA|TRBJ2-2|TRBV7-2|TRBD1
CASSPDRVTGELFF
TGTGCCAGCAGCCCCGACAGGGTAACCGGGGAGCTGTTTTTT
>NA|TRBJ2-5|TRBV24-1|TRBD2
CATSEGTNKETQYF
TGTGCCACCAGTGAAGGGACTAACAAAGAGACCCAGTACTTC
>NA|TRBJ1-2|TRBV9|NA
CAKGRGRHSQFYTF
TGTGCCAAAGGGAGAGGGAGACACTCACAATTCTACACCTTC
>NA|TRBJ2-3|TRBV5-1|NA
CASSSSDTQYF
TGCGCCAGCAGCTCGTCAGATACGCAGTATTTT
>NA|TRBJ1-6|TRBV5-6|TRBD1
CASSDDRVPYNSPLHF
TGTGCCAGCAGCGACGACAGGGTCCCCTATAATTCACCCCTCCACTTT
>NA|TRBJ2-7|TRBV19|TRBD1
CASSISRDSSYEQYF
TGTGCCAGTAGTATTAGCCGGGACAGCTCCTACGAGCAGTACTTC
>NA|TRBJ2-7|TRBV6-6|NA
CASSYPQTSYEQYF
TGTGCCAGCAGTTACCCCCAGACATCCTACGAGCAGTACTTC
>NA|TRBJ2-2|TRBV6-2/TRBV6-3|TRBD1
CASSQGQGGINTGELFF
TGTGCCAGCAGTCAAGGACAGGGGGGTATCAACACCGGGGAGCTGTTTTTT
>NA|TRBJ2-7|TRBV24-1|NA
CATSDFNDEQYF
TGTGCCACCAGTGATTTTAATGACGAGCAGTACTTC
>NA|TRBJ2-7|TRBV28|TRBD1
CASSPGQPYEQYF
TGTGCCAGCAGTCCGGGACAGCCTTACGAGCAGTACTTC
>NA|TRBJ2-1|TRBV3-1/TRBV3-2|TRBD2
CASSQQTSQRFF
TGTGCCAGCAGCCAACAGACTAGCCAGCGGTTCTTC
>NA|TRBJ1-2|TRBV28|NA
CASRRQPYGYTF
TGTGCCAGCAGAAGACAGCCCTATGGCTACACCTTC
>NA|TRBJ1-5|TRBV6-1|NA
CASSESLRYQPQHF
TGTGCCAGCAGTGAATCTCTGAGGTATCAGCCCCAGCATTTT
>NA|TRBJ2-7|TRBV5-5|TRBD2
CASSLVGSGTSGEQYF
TGTGCCAGCAGCTTGGTGGGGTCTGGGACTAGCGGAGAGCAGTACTTC
>NA|TRBJ1-6|TRBV3-1/TRBV3-2|TRBD1
CASSQDPGTVGSPLHF
TGTGCCAGCAGCCAAGACCCCGGGACAGTGGGTTCACCCCTCCACTTT
>few|TRBJ1-5|TRBV28|NA
CASSSPGGNQPQHF
TGTGCCAGCAGTTCTCCAGGGGGCAATCAGCCCCAGCATTTT
>few|TRBJ2-5|TRBV9|TRBD2
CASSRGLAGGPETQYF
TGTGCCAGCAGCAGAGGCCTAGCGGGAGGGCCGGAGACCCAGTACTTC
>NA|TRBJ1-6|TRBV6-6|NA
CASSRTALAGSPLHF
TGTGCCAGCAGTCGAACGGCCCTCGCGGGTTCACCCCTCCACTTT
>NA|TRBJ2-7|TRBV10-3|NA
CAISESAGNPYEQYF
TGTGCCATCAGTGAGTCCGCAGGGAACCCCTACGAGCAGTACTTC
>once|TRBJ2-2|TRBV4-3|TRBD2
CASSQESGRNGELFF
TGCGCCAGCAGCCAAGAAAGCGGGAGGAACGGGGAGCTGTTTTTT